Each of the 19 T cell receptor beta chains below was sequenced from the same sample in a study of T cell responses to AZD1222 COVID-19 vaccine. The protocol was immunoSEQ multiplex PCR, while the TCRdb copy is restricted to in-frame clones and leaves out a portion. The top ten clones hold about a tenth of a sample with 85,000 to 100,000 clones, 86% of them seen once. Sequencing was performed on peripheral blood, taken on day 0 of AZD1222 vaccination. All receptors derive from an adult in good health.

This clone was seen a single time. V is TRBV3-1 (or the pseudogene TRBV3-2) and J is TRBJ2-5; 11 positions agree with TRBD2. V lost 1 base and J lost 2; bases outside the gene matches: 6. The CDR3 sequence is 17 residues long. Germline V gene data show CDR1 as LGHDT and CDR2 as YNNKEL (reference sequence). The CDR3 sequence: CASSQGVSSGGQETQYF. The CDR3 DNA follows: TGTGCCAGCAGCCAAGGAGTGTCTAGCGGGGGGCAAGAGACCCAGTACTTC.

This clone was seen once. The chain links TRBV27 to TRBJ2-7, with 7 bases matching TRBD1. V lost 5 bases to trimming and J lost 0 bases; unmatched junction nucleotides: 4. Germline CDR1 is MNHEY and CDR2 is SMNVEV (reference sequence). The CDR3 extends over 14 amino acids. CDR3 DNA sequence: TGTGCCAGCAGTAAGGGGGCGGGCTCCTACGAGCAGTACTTC. Its translation is CASSKGAGSYEQYF.

The chain couples TRBV7-2 to TRBJ1-2; possible D gene TRBD1, 5 bases. V shed 1 base and J shed 0 bases, with 9 bases lying between them. The CDR3 is 15 residues long. The V gene's germline CDR1 is SGHTA and CDR2 FQGNSA. The CDR3 nucleotides are TGTGCCAGCAGCTTAGATGGGGGGGCTAACTATGGCTACACCTTC. It yields the protein CASSLDGGANYGYTF.

This chain links TRBV28 with TRBJ1-2; D is unclear. Trimming pared 7 bases from V and 4 bases from J, leaving 10 bases between. CDR1 and CDR2 from the germline V gene are MDHEN and SYDVKM. The CDR3 sequence is 12 residues long. The CDR3 DNA follows: TGTGCCAGCACGGACTCAGGCTATGGCTACACCTTC. This gives the protein CASTDSGYGYTF.

The chain combines TRBV27 with TRBJ1-1; D call uncertain. CDR3 size: 13 residues. V lost 3 bases, J lost 4 bases, and 9 bases lay in between. Germline loops: CDR1 MNHEY, CDR2 SMNVEV (reference sequence). CDR3 DNA sequence: TGTGCCAGCAGTTTCGGGGAGACCACTGAAGCTTTCTTT. Translated, it gives CASSFGETTEAFF.

The chain has TRBV19 and TRBJ1-1; 9 bases line up with TRBD1. The CDR3 is 15 residues long. V lost 10 bases, J lost 11 bases, and 20 bases stayed unmatched. Germline lookup yields CDR1 LNHDA and CDR2 SQIVND (reference sequence). As DNA, the CDR3 is TGTGCCACTTCCTCCCAAGGGGGGACAGGGTCCTCCGCTTTCTTT. The encoded protein is CATSSQGGTGSSAFF.

The rearrangement joins TRBV20-1 to TRBJ1-2; D not certain. V lost 5 bases, J lost 2 bases, and 6 bases lay in between. The CDR3 contains 11 residues. CDR1 and CDR2 (germline): DFQATT, SNEGSKA (reference sequence). DNA for the CDR3: TGCAGTGCTGTAGAAAACTATGGCTACACCTTC. It specifies CSAVENYGYTF.

The CDR3 DNA sequence: TGTGCCAGCAGTGAAAGTGGCAGGGAGAATGAGCAGTTCTTC. This translates into CASSESGRENEQFF. The V call is TRBV6-1, the J call TRBJ2-1; D is perhaps TRBD1 or TRBD2 (5 bases each). The V end lost 2 bases, the J end lost 7 bases, and 12 bases lay between the germline ends. The germline V gene has CDR1 MNHNS and CDR2 SASEGT. The CDR3 contains 14 residues.

The chain recombines TRBV9 with TRBJ1-6, with D unresolved. Germline V gene lookup returns CDR1 SGDLS and CDR2 YYNGEE. The CDR3 is 15 amino acids. Trimming shortened V by 0 bases and J by 9 bases, and 13 bases separated the two germline ends. The CDR3, as DNA: TGTGCCAGCAGCGTAGAGGGAACCTACACTTCACCCCTCCACTTT. It specifies CASSVEGTYTSPLHF.

V gene TRBV10-1 combines with J gene TRBJ2-2; a possible D gene is TRBD2 (6 bases). The V end lost 2 bases, the J end lost 2 bases, and 9 bases lay between the germline ends. Germline V gives CDR1 WNHNN, CDR2 SYGVQD (reference sequence). This CDR3 has 15 residues. The CDR3 coding sequence is TGCGCCAGCAGTGAGGCTAGCGAAAACACCGGGGAGCTGTTTTTT. It translates to CASSEASENTGELFF.

The chain combines TRBV6-5 with TRBJ1-2; D is ambiguous. CDR1 is MNHEY and CDR2 is SVGAGI in the germline V gene. V lost 5 bases, J lost 4 bases, and 11 bases lay in between. The CDR3 contains 13 residues. The CDR3: CASSRNTGYGYTF. The CDR3 DNA reads as TGTGCCAGCAGTCGGAATACGGGCTATGGCTACACCTTC.

The CDR3 bases are TGTGCCAGCAGCTTAGCAGGGGGGACAGGGAGTTCCTACAATGAGCAGTTCTTC. It codes for CASSLAGGTGSSYNEQFF. This rearrangement joins TRBV7-2 to TRBJ2-1; 9 bases line up with TRBD1. CDR3 length equals 18 residues. The trim removed 0 bases at V and 1 base at J, leaving 7 bases unmatched. Germline CDR1 SGHTA, CDR2 FQGNSA.

The rearrangement joins TRBV25-1 to TRBJ1-4; TRBD1 matches 8 bases. J was trimmed by 2 bases and V by 6 bases; bases with no gene match: 8. In germline, CDR1 is MGHDK, CDR2 SYGVNS. This CDR3 has 16 residues. In DNA, the CDR3 is TGTGCCAGCAGGGACAGGGTTTATTGGACTAATGAAAAACTGTTTTTT. The encoded protein is CASRDRVYWTNEKLFF.

This chain connects TRBV5-6 to TRBJ1-2; D is undetermined. V lost 3 bases, J lost 3 bases, and 15 bases lay in between. Per the germline V gene, CDR1 is SGHDT and CDR2 is YYEEEE. This CDR3 region has 15 residues. CDR3 DNA: TGTGCCAGCAGCTGGATGGGCCCCCTCCACTATGGCTACACCTTC. Translation: CASSWMGPLHYGYTF.

The V call is TRBV2, the J call TRBJ1-1; D may be TRBD1 (6 bases). Germline lookup yields CDR1 SNHLY and CDR2 FYNNEI. The CDR3 consists of 11 residues. Trimming cost V 1 base and J 14 bases, with 11 bases left between them. The CDR3 loop reads CASSEEVGGFF. CDR3 nucleotide sequence: TGTGCCAGCAGTGAAGAGGTCGGGGGCTTCTTT.

V usage is TRBV30 and J usage is TRBJ2-7, with D possibly TRBD2 on 6 matching bases. Germline V gives CDR1 GTSNPN, CDR2 SVGIG (reference sequence). V lost 0 bases and J lost 1, with 10 bases in between. The CDR3 is 14 residues long. The CDR3 DNA reads TGTGCCTGGAGTGTTGGCGGGACTTCCTACGAGCAGTACTTC. Its protein product is CAWSVGGTSYEQYF.

This rearrangement joins TRBV10-2 to TRBJ1-4; D is unresolved. V lost 3 bases and J 2 bases, leaving 4 bases between the germline ends. Germline CDR1 is WSHSY and CDR2 is SAAADI. The CDR3 has 13 residues. The CDR3 spells CASSDSTNEKLFF. Written as DNA, the CDR3 is TGCGCCAGCAGTGACTCGACTAATGAAAAACTGTTTTTT.

V and J are TRBV27 and TRBJ1-1; D remains ambiguous. The CDR3 is 14 amino acids. With 2 bases removed from V and 4 bases from J, the gap between germline ends came to 11 bases. In germline, CDR1 is MNHEY, CDR2 SMNVEV (reference sequence). CDR3 nucleotide sequence: TGTGCCAGCAGTTTAAATCGGGTGAGCACTGAAGCTTTCTTT. It codes for CASSLNRVSTEAFF.

This clone came up a few times. The chain links TRBV5-1 to TRBJ2-7; 11 bases are a match to TRBD1. The CDR3 is 14 residues long. The germline gives CDR1 SGHRS, CDR2 YFSETQ. With 1 base clipped from V and 5 bases from J, the junction kept 2 bases outside the gene matches. CDR3 amino acids: CASSLTGQGDEQYF. CDR3 DNA sequence: TGCGCCAGCAGCTTGACGGGACAGGGGGACGAGCAGTACTTC.